The next 11 T cell receptor beta chains were all read from a single sample in a study of T cells in tuberculosis. Cells were sorted from thawed PBMC rested overnight and stained with GMM-loaded CD1B tetramer, viability dye and anti-CD3. C32 glucose monomycolate from Rhodococcus equi was loaded onto the CD1B tetramers. The repertoire was sequenced with immunoSEQ multiplex PCR; TCRdb's copy has only in-frame clones and lacks some. The table records some 90,000 clones, roughly 88% of them present only once. Material: CD1b-GMM tetramer-negative cells sorted from PBMCs. These receptors all stem from an adult woman with latent tuberculosis.

The chain couples TRBV28 to TRBJ2-7, with 8 bases lining up with TRBD1. V gave up 6 bases and J gave up 9 bases; unmatched junction bases: 7. The CDR3 covers 12 residues. Germline V CDR1 and CDR2: MDHEN, SYDVKM. In DNA form, the CDR3 reads TGTGCCAGCAGCCAGGACAGGGTTTGGCAGTACGTC. It encodes CASSQDRVWQYV.

The chain carries TRBV5-1 and TRBJ1-2, with D perhaps matching TRBD1 (5 bases). The V gene's germline CDR1 is SGHRS and CDR2 YFSETQ. Trimming left V 5 bases short and J 1 base short, with 15 bases between. The CDR3 covers 15 residues. The CDR3 nucleotides are TGCGCCAGCAGGTCCCTATCGGGGGTTAACTATGGCTACACCTTC. Residues: CASRSLSGVNYGYTF.

The J gene is TRBJ1-1, the V gene TRBV13; 7 nucleotides line up with TRBD1. V lost 2 bases and J lost 7; bases outside the gene matches: 4. This CDR3 region has 13 residues. Germline CDR1 is PRHDT and CDR2 is FYEKMQ (reference sequence). CDR3 amino acids: CASSLNRQGEAFF. The CDR3 DNA reads as TGTGCCAGCAGCTTAAACAGACAGGGTGAAGCTTTCTTT.

The J gene is TRBJ1-1, the V gene TRBV7-2, with TRBD1 matching 8 bases. The CDR3 covers 13 residues. Germline V gives CDR1 SGHTA, CDR2 FQGNSA. V was pared by 6 bases and J by 3 bases, with 3 bases of the junction left unmatched. The CDR3, as DNA: TGTGCCAGCAGTCGGACAGGGTACACTGAAGCTTTCTTT. Translation gives CASSRTGYTEAFF. Supplemented by reference TRBV7-2 and TRBJ1-1, the full variable domain reads GAGVSQSPSNKVTEKGKDVELRCDPISGHTALYWYRQSLGQGLEFLIYFQGNSAPDKSGLPSDRFSAERTGGSVSTLTIQRTQQEDSAVYLCASSRTGYTEAFFGQGTRLTVV.

In this sample, this clone turned up once. The V gene is TRBV25-1, the J gene TRBJ1-3, with a possible D match to TRBD1 (6 bases). There are 14 residues in the CDR3. Germline V gene lookup returns CDR1 MGHDK and CDR2 SYGVNS. V was trimmed by 6 bases and J by 4 bases, leaving 13 bases between them. DNA of the CDR3: TGTGCCAGCAGGGGGGCGGGGGTAGGAAACACCATATATTTT. Translating gives CASRGAGVGNTIYF.

V and J are TRBV5-6 and TRBJ1-2, with 9 bases that match TRBD1. CDR3 size: 14 residues. Germline V gene lookup returns CDR1 SGHDT and CDR2 YYEEEE. V dropped 4 bases and J dropped 8; count of bases not matched to a gene: 9. CDR3 sequence: CASSGPGTGRGYTF. The CDR3 region has the DNA TGTGCCAGCAGCGGGCCTGGGACAGGGCGGGGCTACACCTTC.

This sequence joins TRBV9 and TRBJ2-3; 8 bases line up with TRBD2. The CDR3 extends over 15 amino acids. Germline-derived CDR1 and CDR2 are SGDLS and YYNGEE. The trim removed 3 bases at V and 4 bases at J, leaving 7 bases unmatched. The CDR3 DNA follows: TGTGCCAGCAGCGGATCCGGGACTAGTGCAGATACGCAGTATTTT. Translation gives CASSGSGTSADTQYF.

CDR3 DNA: TGTGCCAGCAGCTGGACCGGGACCTACGAGCAGTACTTC. It codes for CASSWTGTYEQYF. The chain couples TRBV7-9 to TRBJ2-7; TRBD2 might be the D (5 bases). Germline V gene lookup returns CDR1 SEHNR and CDR2 FQNEAQ (reference sequence). CDR3 length: 13 residues. Trimming cost V 4 bases and J 2 bases, with 9 bases left between them. The whole variable domain, remainder taken from reference TRBV7-9 and TRBJ2-7, is DTGVSQNPRHKITKRGQNVTFRCDPISEHNRLYWYRQTLGQGPEFLTYFQNEAQLEKSRLLSDRFSAERPKGSFSTLEIQRTEQGDSAMYLCASSWTGTYEQYFGPGTRLTVT.

The gene calls are TRBV6-5 and TRBJ1-6, with D hard to call. V lost 6 bases and J 10 bases, leaving 13 bases between the germline ends. This CDR3 spans 13 amino acids. CDR1 MNHEY and CDR2 SVGAGI come from the germline V gene. The CDR3 protein is CASSIYRESPLHF. The CDR3 DNA sequence: TGTGCCAGCAGCATATACAGAGAATCACCCCTCCACTTT.

This clone was picked up a small number of times. The chain carries TRBV5-1 and TRBJ1-1; 8 bases align to TRBD1. Germline CDR1 is SGHRS and CDR2 is YFSETQ. The CDR3 covers 15 residues. J gave up 0 bases and V 0 bases, and 1 base lay outside the gene matches. Here the CDR3 reads CASSLGGQVNTEAFF. In DNA, the CDR3 is TGCGCCAGCAGCTTGGGGGGACAGGTGAACACTGAAGCTTTCTTT.

This sequence joins TRBV19 and TRBJ2-1, with D maybe TRBD1 (6 bases). In germline, CDR1 is LNHDA, CDR2 SQIVND (reference sequence). This CDR3 region has 15 residues. The V end lost 5 bases, the J end lost 5 bases, and 16 bases lay between the germline ends. CDR3 protein: CASSSRDTPNNEQFF. In DNA, the CDR3 is TGTGCCAGTAGTTCCCGGGACACGCCTAACAATGAGCAGTTCTTC.